The present T cell receptor beta chain was sequenced within a study of blood T cell repertoires in COVID-19. Across the study: Sample material is recorded as cDNA or gDNA derived from T cells, B-cell-depleted T cells, or PBMCs.

Participant ages covered roughly 18 to 89 years across 20 to 30 US areas. Germline CDR1 reads LNHDA; CDR2 reads SQIVND (reference sequence). Trimming pared 7 bases from V and 0 bases from J, leaving 15 bases between. There are 16 residues in the CDR3. A single count supports this clone. Some clones are missing from TCRdb's copy, which holds only in-frame ones; the method was immunoSEQ multiplex PCR. The sample shows around 310,000 clones, 80% to 90% of them seen only once. The V gene is TRBV19, the J gene TRBJ1-4; perhaps TRBD1 as D (5 bases). The sequenced sample was PBMCs or T cells enriched from blood (not recorded which). The sequence derives from a man under 40 who had recovered from COVID-19. CDR3 nucleotide sequence: TGTGCCAGTAAAAGGCAGGGCCCCGCAACTAATGAAAAACTGTTTTTT. This encodes CASKRQGPATNEKLFF.